Listed here are 6 T cell receptor beta chains from one sample, sequenced in a study of blood T cells in healthy people across ages. Then a second PCR, running roughly 6 to 12 cycles, was carried out with a sample-barcoded 5' primer and a J-beta primer mix. TCRdb passed the 5' RACE reads through MiXCR, listing each CDR3 protein once. The profile shows under 700,000 distinct CDR3 sequences, under 30% of them singletons. The same data also went into a second study, on T cells of mothers and their children.

The source material was blood. These receptor sequences come from a boy between 5 and 17 years old in good health.

There are a few counts of this clonotype. This chain joins TRBV20-1 and TRBJ1-4; 12 nucleotides agree with TRBD1. Germline-derived CDR1 and CDR2 are DFQATT and SNEGSKA (reference sequence). V was pared by 4 bases and J by 0 bases, with 6 bases of the junction left unmatched. The length of the CDR3 is 17 residues. The CDR3 loop is CSAKGTGGLATNEKLFF. Here the CDR3 DNA reads TGCAGTGCTAAGGGGACAGGGGGCCTTGCAACTAATGAAAAACTGTTTTTT.

V is TRBV29-1 and J is TRBJ2-3, with 13 bases matching TRBD2. Losses at the gene ends were 4 bases for V and 7 bases for J; bases not matched to a gene: 5. Germline assignment: CDR1 SQVTM and CDR2 ANQGSEA. CDR3 length: 14 residues. The DNA for the CDR3 is TGCAGCGTTGTGACTAGCGGGAGGCCCAATACGCAGTATTTT. Amino acid sequence: CSVVTSGRPNTQYF.

The V gene is TRBV4-2, the J gene TRBJ2-5; TRBD1 or TRBD2 may be the D gene (5 bases each). The germline V and J ends were trimmed by 5 bases and 4 bases, with 17 bases remaining between them. Germline CDR1 reads LGHNA; CDR2 reads YNFKEQ. The CDR3 has 15 residues. CDR3 sequence: CASSSTEGSGETQYF. The CDR3 DNA reads TGTGCCAGCAGCTCAACCGAGGGGTCGGGAGAGACCCAGTACTTC.

V usage is TRBV27 and J usage is TRBJ2-5; 13 bases are shared with TRBD2. Germline trimming cut 0 bases from V and 4 bases from J; bases unmatched to any gene: 8. CDR3 size: 18 residues. Germline CDR1 MNHEY, CDR2 SMNVEV (reference sequence). CDR3 residues: CASSLSLAGGPTRETQYF. The DNA for the CDR3 is TGTGCCAGCAGTTTATCACTAGCGGGGGGGCCAACGAGAGAGACCCAGTACTTC.

The chain carries TRBV28 and TRBJ2-5; TRBD1 matches at 8 bases. The J call is uncertain, as TRBJ2-7 better fits the DNA end. The germline V gene encodes CDR1 MDHEN and CDR2 SYDVKM. The CDR3 is 14 amino acids. In DNA form, the CDR3 reads TGTGCCAGCAGAAAGGGACAGGCCCCCTACGAGCAGTACTTC. It translates to CASRKGQAPYEQYF.

The chain employs TRBV28 and TRBJ1-1, with D uncertain. Germline values: CDR1 MDHEN, CDR2 SYDVKM. V was trimmed by 6 bases and J by 7 bases, leaving 15 bases between them. This CDR3 region has 13 residues. This CDR3 reads CASSPRPLGEAFF. The CDR3 nucleotides read TGTGCCAGCAGCCCCCGGCCCCTCGGTGAAGCTTTCTTT.